This T cell receptor beta chain was identified during a study of Tregs in tolerant kidney transplant recipients (dated by TCRdb to about 2019). Broadly, across the study: TCRbeta sequencing was used in the study to identify donor-specific regulatory T cells before combined kidney and bone marrow transplantation, and the identified cells were then tracked after transplant. Beyond this particular receptor, the publication reports: For some patients, the PCR primers changed as time went on, which meant samples from those patients could not be compared with one another at the nucleotide level. In tolerant patients, the expansion of donor-specific Tregs was greater than global Treg expansion, suggesting that the expansion was antigen-driven rather than nonspecific. The most biologically relevant and donor-specific TCRbeta repertoire appeared to be identified by expanding Tregs with activated donor B cells. Biological reproducibility was not directly addressed, though technical replication error appeared minimal. The study was constrained by small patient numbers, and validation of the findings is required in larger populations and under other immunosuppression protocols.

The CDR3 covers 16 residues, taking in both the cysteine and the phenylalanine. The DNA has 39 bases, all within the CDR3, and is read from base 1. CDR1 and CDR2 are drawn from the germline V gene: MGHRA, YSYEKL. V lost 2 bases and J lost 5 bases, and the count of bases not matched to a germline gene is 8. Note on this clone: This receptor's antigen is unknown. The sequenced fragment ends 3 residues before the CDR3 boundary, so the rest is inferred from the germline J gene.

For TCRbeta CDR3 sequencing, genomic DNA was extracted from sorted cells using the QIAGEN DNeasy Blood and Tissue Kit. Through immunoSEQ, high-throughput TCRbeta CDR3 sequencing was done commercially, including PCR amplification with internal controls and bias correction. As for the authors' bioinformatics: Unique productive TCRbeta sequences were defined by CDR3 nucleotide sequence when primers matched and otherwise by CDR3 amino acid sequence together with Vbeta and Jbeta genes. To correct sorting error, sequences shared between sorted populations at a frequency ratio of 2:1 or less were removed; the rest were assigned to the higher population. Donor-reactive sequences were defined as at least 5-fold expanded in CFSE-low cells versus unstimulated cells, with frequency of at least 0.01% in CFSE-low cells. Repertoire divergence was quantified by Jensen-Shannon divergence using the top 100 TCRbeta sequences ranked by frequency. For samples with multiple sequencing runs, sorting error was corrected in each run separately before the runs were combined. TCRdb carries this immuneACCESS record with in-frame sequences only. Its versions omit some clonotypes, under half of them owing to an unresolved V gene in the studies checked, with the rest unexplained. V, J and clone size are taken as reported in that table, and D and trimming were inferred from the DNA itself. This sample's table lists more than 6,000 clones. Approximately 6% of the sample is taken by the ten largest.

The time point label of this sample denotes: 6 months after combined kidney and bone marrow transplant. Related donors were used in the transplants with nonmyeloablative bone marrow transplantation, and mixed chimerism was transient in the human trials. Thawed PBMCs were FACS-sorted into unstimulated Tregs (CD4+CD25+CD127-), CD4+ non-Tregs (CD4+CD25-), CD4 cells and CD8 cells. Patients were 4 combined kidney and bone marrow transplant recipients from the ITN036ST trial, and only these trial subjects had samples available. Healthy control blood was processed to PBMCs by Ficoll density gradient and cryopreserved, and patient PBMCs were collected before and after transplant.

The TCR was taken from a human patient who received a combined kidney and bone marrow transplant. Following transplantation, T cells from the graft donor may be among those present. Sequencing used CD4+ T cells from blood (PBMCs), obtained 6 months after the transplant. The chain is made from TRBV4-1 and TRBJ2-7, with 11 junctional bases fitting TRBD1. CDR3 protein: CASSQRPGQGGDEQYF. The sequenced CDR3 bases are TGCGCCAGCAGCCAACGCCCGGGACAGGGGGGGGACGAG.